Each of the 4 T cell receptor beta chains below was sequenced from the same sample in a study of CD8 T cells in Susac syndrome. A quantity of roughly 0.5 to 1 ug RNA underwent reverse transcription using random hexamers. A single record per CDR3 protein comes from TCRdb applying MiXCR to the immunoSEQ multiplex PCR reads. Found here are 200,000 to 250,000 distinct CDR3 sequences, about 96% of them singletons; the top ten hold 0.085% to 0.1%. Sequenced input: CD4+ T cells from PBMCs. These receptors came from a human donor with multiple sclerosis.

This sequence joins TRBV29-1 and TRBJ1-1, with TRBD1 matching 7 bases. Germline V lookup: CDR1 SQVTM, CDR2 ANQGSEA. Trimming at V came to 4 bases and at J to 4 bases, leaving 3 bases not matched to a gene. The CDR3 consists of 12 residues. The CDR3 protein is CSVGRDSTEAFF. In DNA, the CDR3 is TGCAGCGTTGGACGGGACAGCACTGAAGCTTTCTTT.

The J gene is TRBJ2-1, the V gene TRBV5-6, with 8 bases identical to TRBD2. Germline CDR1 is SGHDT and CDR2 is YYEEEE. After removal of 4 bases from V and 4 bases from J, the junction contained 7 bases not matched to a gene. The CDR3 length is 15 residues. The CDR3 sequence: CASSLLSGGYNEQFF. CDR3 in DNA: TGTGCCAGCAGCCTGCTGAGCGGGGGATACAATGAGCAGTTCTTC.

The CDR3 is CSASLAGGGNEQYF. CDR3 coding DNA: TGCAGTGCTAGTTTGGCGGGGGGCGGGAACGAGCAGTACTTC. The chain is built from TRBV20-1 and TRBJ2-7, with 8 bases identical to TRBD2. CDR1 is DFQATT, CDR2 SNEGSKA, per germline (reference sequence). Unmatched junction bases numbered 9, after V lost 3 bases and J lost 5 bases. This CDR3 is built from 14 residues.

The CDR3 reads CASSQVKTGHLYEQYF. The CDR3 DNA follows: TGTGCCAGCAGCCAGGTTAAGACGGGACACCTCTACGAGCAGTACTTC. The chain has TRBV3-1 and TRBJ2-7; maybe TRBD1 (6 bases). The CDR3 length is 16 residues. Germline V gene data show CDR1 as LGHDT and CDR2 as YNNKEL (reference sequence). Trimming removed 3 bases from V and 3 bases from J, with 18 bases in between.